This T cell receptor (beta chain) was recorded in a study of beta chain features in type 1 diabetes. Study-wide points: In comparison with healthy donors, patients had naive, central memory and Treg TCRB repertoires that appeared more similar. HLA effects on TCRB rearrangement stayed unresolved here. At VDJ recombination sites, type 1 diabetes patients had fewer insertions and more deleted nucleotides.

As concerns this clone: Its antigen is currently unknown.

Expressed TCRB transcripts were sequenced because the isolated RNA had all been reverse transcribed beforehand. Each sample of naive, central memory or regulatory T cells had, on average, roughly 3.5 million reads. Profiled with immunoSEQ multiplex PCR; TCRdb holds only in-frame clones, not every one. This table holds hundreds of thousands of clones, around 8% found once. CDR1 is SGHRS and CDR2 is YFSETQ in the germline V gene. The CDR3 is 14 residues long. J was trimmed by 7 bases and V by 1 base; bases with no gene match: 4. The chain uses TRBV5-1 and TRBJ2-1; 8 bases agree with TRBD2. The source is a woman aged 18-35 years in good health. Sequenced input: central memory CD4+ T cells from blood. Written as DNA, the CDR3 is TGCGCCAGCAGCTTGCGGGAGGGCCTTAATGAGCAGTTCTTC. Residues: CASSLREGLNEQFF.